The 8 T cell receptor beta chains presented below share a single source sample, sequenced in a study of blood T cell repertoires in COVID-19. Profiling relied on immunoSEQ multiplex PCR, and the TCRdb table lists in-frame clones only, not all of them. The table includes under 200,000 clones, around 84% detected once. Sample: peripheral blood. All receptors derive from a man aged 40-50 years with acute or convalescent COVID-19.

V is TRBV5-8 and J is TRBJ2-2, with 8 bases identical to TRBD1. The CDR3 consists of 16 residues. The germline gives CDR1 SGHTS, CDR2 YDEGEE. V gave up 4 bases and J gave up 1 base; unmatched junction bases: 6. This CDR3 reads CASSPSGTGNTGELFF. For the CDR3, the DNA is TGTGCCAGCAGCCCCTCCGGGACAGGGAACACCGGGGAGCTGTTTTTT.

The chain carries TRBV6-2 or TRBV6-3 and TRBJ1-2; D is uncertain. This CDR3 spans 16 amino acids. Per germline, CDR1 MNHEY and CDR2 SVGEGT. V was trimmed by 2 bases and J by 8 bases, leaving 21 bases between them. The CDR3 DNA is TGTGCCAGCAGTTACGGTGGTCCGGGCACCGCGGGGGGCTACACCTTC. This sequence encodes CASSYGGPGTAGGYTF.

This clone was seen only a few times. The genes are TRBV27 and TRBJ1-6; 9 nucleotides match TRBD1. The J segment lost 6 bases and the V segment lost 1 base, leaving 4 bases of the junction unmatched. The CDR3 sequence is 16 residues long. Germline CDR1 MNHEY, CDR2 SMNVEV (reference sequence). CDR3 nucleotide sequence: TGTGCCAGCAGTTTATTTGGGGACAGGGTTAATTCACCCCTCCACTTT. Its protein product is CASSLFGDRVNSPLHF.

The CDR3 here is CASRRFPGQGPYEQYF. CDR3 sequence (DNA): TGTGCCAGCAGACGGTTTCCAGGACAGGGACCCTACGAGCAGTACTTC. The chain combines TRBV7-6 with TRBJ2-7, with 8 bases fitting TRBD1. V lost 6 bases and J lost 2; bases outside the gene matches: 12. The CDR3 has 16 residues. Germline V gives CDR1 SGHVS, CDR2 FNYEAQ.

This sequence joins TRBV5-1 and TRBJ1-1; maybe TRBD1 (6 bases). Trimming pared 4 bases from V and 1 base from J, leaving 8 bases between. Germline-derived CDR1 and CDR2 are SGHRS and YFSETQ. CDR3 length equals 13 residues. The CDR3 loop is CASSTTGNTEAFF. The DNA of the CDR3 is TGCGCCAGCAGCACGACAGGGAACACTGAAGCTTTCTTT.

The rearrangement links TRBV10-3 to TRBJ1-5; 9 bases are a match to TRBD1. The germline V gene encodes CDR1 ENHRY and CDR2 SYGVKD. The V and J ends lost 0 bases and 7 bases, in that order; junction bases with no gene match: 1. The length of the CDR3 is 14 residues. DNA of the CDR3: TGTGCCATCAGTGAGTCGGGACAGGGCCAGCCCCAGCATTTT. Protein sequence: CAISESGQGQPQHF.

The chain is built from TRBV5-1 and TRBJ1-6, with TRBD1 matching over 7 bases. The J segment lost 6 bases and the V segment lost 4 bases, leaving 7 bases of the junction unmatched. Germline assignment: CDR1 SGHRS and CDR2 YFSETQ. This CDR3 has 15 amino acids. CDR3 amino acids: CASSQAGQPNSPLHF. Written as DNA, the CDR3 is TGCGCCAGCAGCCAGGCGGGACAGCCTAATTCACCCCTCCACTTT.

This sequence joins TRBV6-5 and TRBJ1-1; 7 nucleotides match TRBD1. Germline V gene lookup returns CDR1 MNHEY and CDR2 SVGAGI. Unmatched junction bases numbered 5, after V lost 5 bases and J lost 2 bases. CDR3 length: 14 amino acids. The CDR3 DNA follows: TGTGCCAGCAGTCCCGGGACAGCTAACACTGAAGCTTTCTTT. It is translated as CASSPGTANTEAFF.